The rows below give T cell receptor beta chains drawn from one sample of a study of T cell repertoires in cytomegalovirus infection. TCRdb reanalysed the reads using MiXCR and keeps one entry per CDR3 protein. The sample contains about 830,000 distinct CDR3 sequences, less than 35% of which appear only once. These TCRs are of unknown antigen specificity. The specimen was cultured CD8+ T cells from PBMCs, collected from culture after CMV antigen stimulation. The receptor source for this set is a human donor in good health (CMV status not recorded). Some clones in this sample may be carry-over from other donors' samples. Both conserved end residues are part of each CDR3. D genes are given only for firm matches. The listing skips clone size in some rows; elsewhere it reads once, few, many or a size class.

size: few; D: -; J: TRBJ1-5; V: TRBV12-3/TRBV12-4; DNA: TGTGCCAGCAGTCAAGGTTTAGGGAGTCAGCCCCAGCATTTT; CDR3: CASSQGLGSQPQHF
size: few; D: -; J: TRBJ1-5; V: TRBV6-6; DNA: TGTGCCAGCAGTTACAGAGACAGAAGCAATCAGCCCCAGCATTTT; CDR3: CASSYRDRSNQPQHF
size: -; D: -; J: TRBJ2-3; V: TRBV9; DNA: TGTGCCAGCAGCGTACCCGGGATCACAGATACGCAGTATTTT; CDR3: CASSVPGITDTQYF
size: few; D: TRBD1; J: TRBJ2-1; V: TRBV19; DNA: TGTGCCAGTAGTTATTCGGGACAGAGATACAATGAGCAGTTCTTC; CDR3: CASSYSGQRYNEQFF
size: -; D: -; J: TRBJ2-1; V: TRBV27; DNA: TGTGCCAGCAGTTCTCCACGAACGGGCAATGAGCAGTTCTTC; CDR3: CASSSPRTGNEQFF
size: -; D: TRBD1; J: TRBJ1-1; V: TRBV6-5; DNA: TGTGCCAGCAGTTTCCAGGGGGAGAGGAACACTGAAGCTTTCTTT; CDR3: CASSFQGERNTEAFF
size: few; D: -; J: TRBJ2-3; V: TRBV12-3/TRBV12-4; DNA: TGTGCCAGCAGTTTTGAGCCCCCGGGGGACCGCACAGATACGCAGTATTTT; CDR3: CASSFEPPGDRTDTQYF
size: few; D: -; J: TRBJ2-1; V: TRBV6-5; DNA: TGTGCCAGCAGTTACTCTGGACAGCTCAATGAGCAGTTCTTC; CDR3: CASSYSGQLNEQFF
size: few; D: -; J: TRBJ2-3; V: TRBV27; DNA: TGTGCCACCCGGACCCCAAATACGCAGTATTTT; CDR3: CATRTPNTQYF
size: -; D: TRBD2; J: TRBJ2-1; V: TRBV20-1; DNA: TGCAGTGCTAAGTTAGGAGCGGGGGGGCCTAATGAGCAGTTCTTC; CDR3: CSAKLGAGGPNEQFF
size: -; D: TRBD2; J: TRBJ2-3; V: TRBV5-4; DNA: TGTGCCAGCAGCTCCCTAGCCGGGACTAGCGGGGACGATACGCAGTATTTT; CDR3: CASSSLAGTSGDDTQYF
size: few; D: TRBD2; J: TRBJ2-3; V: TRBV10-3; DNA: TGTGCCATCAGTGAACGGGGGGAGGCAGATACGCAGTATTTT; CDR3: CAISERGEADTQYF
size: few; D: -; J: TRBJ1-2; V: TRBV20-1; DNA: TGCAGTGCCCCGGGGGAGTCCTACACCTTC; CDR3: CSAPGESYTF
size: few; D: TRBD2; J: TRBJ2-7; V: TRBV27; DNA: TGTGCCAGCAGTGACCGGGGGGTCTACGAGCAGTACTTC; CDR3: CASSDRGVYEQYF
size: -; D: TRBD1; J: TRBJ2-5; V: TRBV7-3; DNA: TGTGCCAGCAGCTACCTCTCCCCGGGACAGGACAGGGAGACCCAGTACTTC; CDR3: CASSYLSPGQDRETQYF
size: many; D: TRBD2; J: TRBJ2-1; V: TRBV7-6; DNA: TGTGCCAGCAGCTTATTCGGGGGGTTCGGGAATGAGCAGTTCTTC; CDR3: CASSLFGGFGNEQFF
size: -; D: -; J: TRBJ1-2; V: TRBV11-3; DNA: TGTGCCAGCATCTACCACAGGGTCTGCCCTCGTTATGGCTACACCTTC; CDR3: CASIYHRVCPRYGYTF
size: -; D: TRBD1; J: TRBJ1-1; V: TRBV4-3; DNA: TGCGCCAGCAGCCCCGGGGCAGGGGGCTTGAACACTGAAGCTTTCTTT; CDR3: CASSPGAGGLNTEAFF
size: -; D: TRBD1; J: TRBJ1-1; V: TRBV6-2/TRBV6-3; DNA: TGTGCCACTGACAGGGGTATCGGTAACACTGAAGCTTTCTTT; CDR3: CATDRGIGNTEAFF
size: -; D: TRBD1; J: TRBJ1-1; V: TRBV28; DNA: TGTGCCAGCAGTCCCGACTCAGGGGGACCACCCATGAACACTGAAGCTTTCTTT; CDR3: CASSPDSGGPPMNTEAFF
size: few; D: -; J: TRBJ2-3; V: TRBV11-3; DNA: TGTGCCAGCAGCTCTAGGGAAACAGGGCACACAGATACGCAGTATTTT; CDR3: CASSSRETGHTDTQYF
size: -; D: -; J: TRBJ2-3; V: TRBV12-3/TRBV12-4; DNA: TGTGCCAGCAGTCCGACCAGCTCGGGAGATACGCAGTATTTT; CDR3: CASSPTSSGDTQYF
size: many; D: -; J: TRBJ1-2; V: TRBV7-8; DNA: TGTGCCAGCAGCCGAAGTAGGTTCTCGGATGGCTACACCTTC; CDR3: CASSRSRFSDGYTF
size: -; D: -; J: TRBJ2-5; V: TRBV6-2/TRBV6-3; DNA: TGTGCCAGCAGTTACTTGTCGGGGCGCGGAGAGACCCAGTACTTC; CDR3: CASSYLSGRGETQYF
size: few; D: -; J: TRBJ2-3; V: TRBV9; DNA: TGTGCCAGCAGCGTACCTAAGGGGCAGGGGCACACAGATACGCAGTATTTT; CDR3: CASSVPKGQGHTDTQYF
size: -; D: TRBD1; J: TRBJ2-2; V: TRBV7-9; DNA: TGTGCCAGCAGCTCCCCGACAGGGGTTCACGGGGAGCTGTTTTTT; CDR3: CASSSPTGVHGELFF
size: few; D: TRBD2; J: TRBJ2-1; V: TRBV18; DNA: TGTGCCAGCTCACCAGCGGGGAGGGTAAACAATGAGCAGTTCTTC; CDR3: CASSPAGRVNNEQFF
size: -; D: TRBD1; J: TRBJ2-7; V: TRBV19; DNA: TGTGCCAGTAGTGCCGAGGACAGGGGGATCGAGCAGTACTTC; CDR3: CASSAEDRGIEQYF
size: -; D: -; J: TRBJ1-2; V: TRBV27; DNA: TGTGCCAGCAGGTCGATGGGGGGGGCGTACACCACTAACTATGGCTACACCTTC; CDR3: CASRSMGGAYTTNYGYTF
size: few; D: TRBD1; J: TRBJ1-5; V: TRBV19; DNA: TGTGCCAGTAGCCCTACCTCCGGGACAGATAGCAATCAGCCCCAGCATTTT; CDR3: CASSPTSGTDSNQPQHF
size: -; D: TRBD1; J: TRBJ1-6; V: TRBV27; DNA: TGTGCCAGCACAGGGGGGAATAATTCACCCCTCCACTTT; CDR3: CASTGGNNSPLHF
size: few; D: -; J: TRBJ1-2; V: TRBV2; DNA: TGTGCCAGCTTTGGACGGGACACCTATGGCTACACCTTC; CDR3: CASFGRDTYGYTF
size: few; D: -; J: TRBJ2-5; V: TRBV19; DNA: TGTGCCAGTAGTATCCGCATTCAAGAGACCCAGTACTTC; CDR3: CASSIRIQETQYF
size: -; D: -; J: TRBJ2-3; V: TRBV7-3; DNA: TGTGCCAGCAGCTTAAGGGCTAGCTGGGGTTCCGGCGCAGATACGCAGTATTTT; CDR3: CASSLRASWGSGADTQYF
size: -; D: -; J: TRBJ2-1; V: TRBV5-6; DNA: TGTGCCAGCGCCGGGACGGCTCGCGATGAGCAGTTCTTC; CDR3: CASAGTARDEQFF
size: many; D: -; J: TRBJ1-2; V: TRBV6-2/TRBV6-3; DNA: TGTGCCAGCAGTTACCAGGGGACCTATGGCTACACCTTC; CDR3: CASSYQGTYGYTF
size: -; D: -; J: TRBJ2-1; V: TRBV10-3; DNA: TGTGCCATCTTGGATTACAATGAGCAGTTCTTC; CDR3: CAILDYNEQFF
size: few; D: -; J: TRBJ2-7; V: TRBV4-1; DNA: TGCGCCAGCAGCCAAGAGGGAACAGGCCCCAGCTCCTACGAGCAGTACTTC; CDR3: CASSQEGTGPSSYEQYF
size: -; D: -; J: TRBJ1-1; V: TRBV5-4; DNA: TGTGCCAGCAGCTCATTTAACCAGAGGGCTTTCTTT; CDR3: CASSSFNQRAFF
size: -; D: TRBD2; J: TRBJ2-3; V: TRBV7-6; DNA: TGTGCCAACAGCTTAGGGGTTAGCGGGGCAAGGCGCACAGATACGCAGTATTTT; CDR3: CANSLGVSGARRTDTQYF
size: few; D: -; J: TRBJ2-3; V: TRBV2; DNA: TGTGCCAGCAGGTCACAAACCTCCGGGACAATAGGCACAGATACGCAGTATTTT; CDR3: CASRSQTSGTIGTDTQYF
size: many; D: -; J: TRBJ2-7; V: TRBV4-1; DNA: TGCGCCAGCAGCCAAGCCCCTTACGAGCAGTACTTC; CDR3: CASSQAPYEQYF
size: few; D: -; J: TRBJ2-4; V: TRBV3-1; DNA: TGTGCCAGCAGCCAAGATTTAGGGAGAGCCAAAAACATTCAGTACTTC; CDR3: CASSQDLGRAKNIQYF
size: -; D: -; J: TRBJ2-1; V: TRBV6-2/TRBV6-3; DNA: TGTGCCAGCAGTCCTCTCGGGCTTGAGCAGTTCTTC; CDR3: CASSPLGLEQFF
size: few; D: -; J: TRBJ2-1; V: TRBV7-9; DNA: TGTGCCAGCAGCTTCCCACCTGAAGGCGGGCGAACCTCCTACAATGAGCAGTTCTTC; CDR3: CASSFPPEGGRTSYNEQFF
size: many; D: -; J: TRBJ1-2; V: TRBV7-2; DNA: TGTGCCAGCAGCTTAGGAGGGGGAAGCTATGGCTACACCTTC; CDR3: CASSLGGGSYGYTF
size: -; D: -; J: TRBJ1-6; V: TRBV4-3; DNA: TGCGCCAGCAGCCAAGAAATCGGAGGGATGGATTCACCCCTCCACTTT; CDR3: CASSQEIGGMDSPLHF
size: few; D: -; J: TRBJ1-2; V: TRBV27; DNA: TGTGCCAGCAGTCCTAACAGGCTTGGCTACACCTTC; CDR3: CASSPNRLGYTF
size: -; D: -; J: TRBJ1-2; V: TRBV7-2; DNA: TGTGCCAGCAGCTTAAAGAGGCCGGACCAAGCCACCTTTAACCATGGCTACACCTTC; CDR3: CASSLKRPDQATFNHGYTF
size: -; D: -; J: TRBJ2-5; V: TRBV12-3/TRBV12-4; DNA: TGTGCCAGCAGTTTTGTGGGACTGGCGCAAGAGACCCAGTACTTC; CDR3: CASSFVGLAQETQYF
size: -; D: TRBD2; J: TRBJ2-2; V: TRBV20-1; DNA: TGCAGTGCTAGTATCGGGGGGGCGACCGGGGAGCTGTTTTTT; CDR3: CSASIGGATGELFF
size: -; D: -; J: TRBJ1-1; V: TRBV6-6; DNA: TGTGCCAGCAGTTACTCGTTTGGATGGAACACTGAAGCTTTCTTT; CDR3: CASSYSFGWNTEAFF
size: -; D: -; J: TRBJ2-3; V: TRBV6-5; DNA: TGTGCCAGCAGTAAGGACCCGTGGAGCACAGATACGCAGTATTTT; CDR3: CASSKDPWSTDTQYF
size: -; D: -; J: TRBJ1-6; V: TRBV7-6; DNA: TGTGCCAGCAGCCCGGGGACTTTTAATTCACCCCTCCACTTT; CDR3: CASSPGTFNSPLHF